This T cell receptor beta chain was observed in a study of beta chain features in type 1 diabetes. Broader study findings: Within the patient group, naive, central memory and Treg TCRB repertoires appeared more similar to each other than within healthy donors. Patients with Type 1 diabetes showed moderately but significantly shorter TCRB CDR3s in all four CD4+ subsets.

As regards this clone: The target antigen is unknown.

V lost 5 bases to trimming and J lost 7 bases; unmatched junction nucleotides: 4. Per germline, CDR1 SGHTA and CDR2 FQGTGA. CDR3 length: 13 residues. The entirety of the isolated RNA underwent reverse transcription, so expressed TCRB transcripts were sequenced. Repertoires were generated with immunoSEQ multiplex PCR, while TCRdb's copy carries only in-frame clones and drops some. The data contain 30,000 or so clones, less than 65% of them seen just once; the ten biggest clones take up about 2.5%. The sequenced sample was Tregs from blood. The chain carries TRBV7-3 and TRBJ1-1, with 10 nucleotides matching TRBD1. This TCR was sampled from a woman under 40 with type 1 diabetes. The CDR3 nucleotides read TGTGCCAGCAGCGCCCGGACAGGGGGTGAAGCTTTCTTT. Its protein is CASSARTGGEAFF. The full variable domain, in which reference TRBV7-3 and TRBJ1-1 provide the parts outside the CDR3, is GAGVSQTPSNKVTEKGKYVELRCDPISGHTALYWYRQSLGQGPEFLIYFQGTGAADDSGLPNDRFFAVRPEGSVSTLKIQRTERGDSAVYLCASSARTGGEAFFGQGTRLTVV.